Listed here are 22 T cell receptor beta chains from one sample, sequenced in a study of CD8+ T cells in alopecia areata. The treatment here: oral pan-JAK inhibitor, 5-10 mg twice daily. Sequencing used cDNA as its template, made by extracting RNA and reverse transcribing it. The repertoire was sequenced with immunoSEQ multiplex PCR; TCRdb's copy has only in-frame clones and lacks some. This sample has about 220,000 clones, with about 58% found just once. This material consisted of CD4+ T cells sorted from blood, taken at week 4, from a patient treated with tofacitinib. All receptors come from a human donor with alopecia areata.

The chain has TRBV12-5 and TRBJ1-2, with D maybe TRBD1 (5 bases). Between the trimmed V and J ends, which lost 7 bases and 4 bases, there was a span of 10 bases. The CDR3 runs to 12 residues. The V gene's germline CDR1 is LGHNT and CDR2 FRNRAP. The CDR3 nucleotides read TGTGCTAGTGCCGCGGGGGGCTATGGCTACACCTTC. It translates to CASAAGGYGYTF.

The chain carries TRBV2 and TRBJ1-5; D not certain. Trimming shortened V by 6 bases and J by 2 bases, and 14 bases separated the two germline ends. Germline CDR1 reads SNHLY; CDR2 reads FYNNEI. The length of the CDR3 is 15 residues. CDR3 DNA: TGTGCCAGCAGGAAGGATATTATTGGCAATCAGCCCCAGCATTTT. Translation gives CASRKDIIGNQPQHF.

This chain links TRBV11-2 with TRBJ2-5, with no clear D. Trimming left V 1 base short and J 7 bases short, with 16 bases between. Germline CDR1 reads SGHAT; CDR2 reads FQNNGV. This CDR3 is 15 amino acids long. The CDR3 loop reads CASSLGFPGRGTQYF. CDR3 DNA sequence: TGTGCCAGCAGCTTAGGATTTCCAGGCCGTGGGACCCAGTACTTC.

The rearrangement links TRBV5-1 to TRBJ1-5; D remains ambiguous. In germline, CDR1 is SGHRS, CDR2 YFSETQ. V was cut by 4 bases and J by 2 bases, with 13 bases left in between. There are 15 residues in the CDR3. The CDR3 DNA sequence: TGCGCCAGCAGCACGGGCGGAGGTGGCAATCAGCCCCAGCATTTT. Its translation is CASSTGGGGNQPQHF.

CDR3 sequence reads: CSAKRGTENTEAFF. CDR3 nucleotide sequence: TGCAGCGCTAAAAGGGGAACGGAGAACACTGAAGCTTTCTTT. This chain uses TRBV29-1 with TRBJ1-1; a weak D match, TRBD1 (5 bases). The germline V gene has CDR1 SQVTM and CDR2 ANQGSEA. The CDR3 consists of 14 residues. V gave up 7 bases and J gave up 1 base, with 16 bases separating them.

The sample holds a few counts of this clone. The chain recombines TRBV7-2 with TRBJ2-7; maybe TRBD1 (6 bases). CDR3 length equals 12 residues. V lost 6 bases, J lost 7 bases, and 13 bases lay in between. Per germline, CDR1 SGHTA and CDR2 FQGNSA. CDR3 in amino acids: CASRDQGMEQYF. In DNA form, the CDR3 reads TGTGCCAGCAGGGATCAGGGGATGGAGCAGTACTTC.

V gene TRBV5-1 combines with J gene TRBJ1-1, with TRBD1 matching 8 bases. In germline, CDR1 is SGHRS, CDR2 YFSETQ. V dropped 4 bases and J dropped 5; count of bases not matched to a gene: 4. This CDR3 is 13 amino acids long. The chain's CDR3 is CASSQGQGTEAFF. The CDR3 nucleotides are TGCGCCAGCAGCCAAGGACAGGGTACTGAAGCTTTCTTT.

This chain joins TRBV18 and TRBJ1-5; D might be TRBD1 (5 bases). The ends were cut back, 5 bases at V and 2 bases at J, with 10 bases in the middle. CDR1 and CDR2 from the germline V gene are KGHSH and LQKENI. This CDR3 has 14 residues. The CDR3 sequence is CASSEGLGNQPQHF. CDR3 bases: TGTGCCAGCTCAGAGGGACTGGGCAATCAGCCCCAGCATTTT.

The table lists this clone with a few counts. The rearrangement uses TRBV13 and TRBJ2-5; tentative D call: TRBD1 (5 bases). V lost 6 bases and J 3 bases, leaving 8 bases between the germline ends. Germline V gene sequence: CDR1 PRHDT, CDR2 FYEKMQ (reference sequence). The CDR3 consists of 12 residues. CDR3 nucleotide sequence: TGTGCCAGCAGGGGGCTTGAAGAGACCCAGTACTTC. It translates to CASRGLEETQYF.

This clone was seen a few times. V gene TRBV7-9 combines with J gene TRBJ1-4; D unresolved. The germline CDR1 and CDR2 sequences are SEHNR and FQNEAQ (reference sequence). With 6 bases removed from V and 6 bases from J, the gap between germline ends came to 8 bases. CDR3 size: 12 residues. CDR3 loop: CASREVDEKLFF. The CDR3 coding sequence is TGTGCCAGCAGGGAGGTAGATGAAAAACTGTTTTTT.

The chain's CDR3 is CASSPQGGEQYF. CDR3 bases: TGTGCCAGCTCACCCCAGGGCGGGGAGCAGTACTTC. J is TRBJ2-7 and V is TRBV18, with D perhaps being TRBD1 or TRBD2 (5 bases each). The ends were cut back, 3 bases at V and 7 bases at J, with 10 bases in the middle. CDR3 size: 12 residues. Germline V gives CDR1 KGHSH, CDR2 LQKENI. The whole variable domain, filled in from reference TRBV18 and TRBJ2-7, reads NAGVMQNPRHLVRRRGQEARLRCSPMKGHSHVYWYRQLPEEGLKFMVYLQKENIIDESGMPKERFSAEFPKEGPSILRIQQVVRGDSAAYFCASSPQGGEQYFGPGTRLTVT.

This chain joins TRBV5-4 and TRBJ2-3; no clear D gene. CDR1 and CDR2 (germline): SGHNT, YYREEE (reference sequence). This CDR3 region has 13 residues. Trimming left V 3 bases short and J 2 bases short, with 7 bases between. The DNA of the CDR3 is TGTGCCAGCAGCTCACGCACCACAGATACGCAGTATTTT. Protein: CASSSRTTDTQYF.

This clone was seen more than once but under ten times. In nucleotides, the CDR3 is TGCAGCGATGATACCTTAGCCAAAAACATTCAGTACTTC. Its protein product is CSDDTLAKNIQYF. The chain couples TRBV29-1 to TRBJ2-4; D is undetermined. The germline V and J ends were trimmed by 7 bases and 0 bases, with 10 bases remaining between them. Germline-derived CDR1 and CDR2 are SQVTM and ANQGSEA. There are 13 residues in the CDR3.

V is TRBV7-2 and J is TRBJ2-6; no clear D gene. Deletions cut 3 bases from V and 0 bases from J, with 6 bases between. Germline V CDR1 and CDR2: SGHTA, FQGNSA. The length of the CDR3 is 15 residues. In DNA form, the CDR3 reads TGTGCCAGCAGCTTCAGCGTCTCTGGGGCCAACGTCCTGACTTTC. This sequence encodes CASSFSVSGANVLTF.

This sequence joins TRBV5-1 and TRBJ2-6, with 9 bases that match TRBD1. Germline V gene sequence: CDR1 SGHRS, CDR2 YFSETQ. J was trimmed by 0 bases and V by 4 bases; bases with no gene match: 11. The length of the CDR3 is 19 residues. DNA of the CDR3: TGCGCCAGCAGCAAATACGACAGGGGGTTTCTCTCTGGGGCCAACGTCCTGACTTTC. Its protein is CASSKYDRGFLSGANVLTF.

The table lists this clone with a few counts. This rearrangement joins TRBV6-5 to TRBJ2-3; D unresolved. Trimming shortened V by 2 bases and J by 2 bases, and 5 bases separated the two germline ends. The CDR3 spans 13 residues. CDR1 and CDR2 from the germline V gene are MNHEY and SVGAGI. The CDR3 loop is CASSYAHTDTQYF. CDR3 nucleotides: TGTGCCAGCAGTTACGCCCACACAGATACGCAGTATTTT.

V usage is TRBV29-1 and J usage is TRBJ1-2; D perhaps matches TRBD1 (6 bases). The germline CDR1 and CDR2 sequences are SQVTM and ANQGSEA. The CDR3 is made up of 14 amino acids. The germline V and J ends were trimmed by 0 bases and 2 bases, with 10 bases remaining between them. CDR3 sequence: CSVEDPGQNYGYTF. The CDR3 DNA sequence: TGCAGCGTTGAAGATCCCGGACAGAACTATGGCTACACCTTC. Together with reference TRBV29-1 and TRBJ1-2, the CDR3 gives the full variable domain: SAVISQKPSRDICQRGTSLTIQCQVDSQVTMMFWYRQQPGQSLTLIATANQGSEATYESGFVIDKFPISRPNLTFSTLTVSNMSPEDSSIYLCSVEDPGQNYGYTFGSGTRLTVV.

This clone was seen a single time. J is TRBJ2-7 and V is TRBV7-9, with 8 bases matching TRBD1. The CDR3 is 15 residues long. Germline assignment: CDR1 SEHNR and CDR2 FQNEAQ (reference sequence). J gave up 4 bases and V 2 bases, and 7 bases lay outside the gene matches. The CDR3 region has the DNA TGTGCCAGCAGCTTAAAGTGGGACAGGAATTACGAGCAGTACTTC. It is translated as CASSLKWDRNYEQYF.

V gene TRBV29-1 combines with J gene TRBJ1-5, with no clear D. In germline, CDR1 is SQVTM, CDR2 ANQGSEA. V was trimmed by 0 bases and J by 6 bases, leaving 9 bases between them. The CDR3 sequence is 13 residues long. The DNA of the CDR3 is TGCAGCGTTGAAGATCAGCCGGGTCAGCCCCAGCATTTT. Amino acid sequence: CSVEDQPGQPQHF.

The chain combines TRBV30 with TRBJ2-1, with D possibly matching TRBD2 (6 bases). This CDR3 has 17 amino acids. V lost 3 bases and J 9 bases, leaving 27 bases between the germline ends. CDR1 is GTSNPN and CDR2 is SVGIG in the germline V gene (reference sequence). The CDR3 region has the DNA TGTGCCTGGAGCCCAATCGGTTTCGGAGGAAGAGCGGGTGAGCAGTTCTTC. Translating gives CAWSPIGFGGRAGEQFF.

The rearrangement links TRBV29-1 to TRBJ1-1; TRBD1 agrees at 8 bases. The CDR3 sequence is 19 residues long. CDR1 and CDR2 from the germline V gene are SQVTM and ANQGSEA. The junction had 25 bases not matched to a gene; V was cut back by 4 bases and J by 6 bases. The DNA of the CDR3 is TGCAGCGTTGGGGGATCCCTCGGGCAGGGGGCCTACTTTGGCGCTGAAGCTTTCTTT. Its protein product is CSVGGSLGQGAYFGAEAFF.

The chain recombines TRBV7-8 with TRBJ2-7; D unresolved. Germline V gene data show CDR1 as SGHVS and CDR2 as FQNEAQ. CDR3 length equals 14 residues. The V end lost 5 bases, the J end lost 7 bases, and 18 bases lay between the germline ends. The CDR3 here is CASSEDPLYEEQYF. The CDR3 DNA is TGTGCCAGCAGCGAAGACCCCCTCTATGAAGAGCAGTACTTC.